The present TCR beta chain was sequenced within a study of T cells after yellow fever vaccination. The study, taken as a whole, reports: The booster saw the reappearance of most primary-vaccination clones (approximately 97% CD4, around 88% CD8).

The TCR cDNA carried a universal primer site and UMIs from 5'RACE template switching. TCRdb itself ran the 5' RACE reads through MiXCR, one entry per CDR3 protein. The sample lists approximately 330,000 distinct CDR3 sequences, under 15% occurring once. This clonotype was found many times. The antigen remains undetermined. The specimen was CD4+ T cells sorted from PBMCs, collected 15 days after the yellow fever booster vaccination. The receptor was isolated from a man younger than 30 who received the YFV17D yellow fever vaccine.

DNA for the CDR3: TGTGCCAGCACCCCCGGCGGCGGAGATACGCAGTATTTT. Its protein is CASTPGGGDTQYF. V and J are TRBV7-2 and TRBJ2-3; D remains ambiguous. Per the germline V gene, CDR1 is SGHTA and CDR2 is FQGNSA. This CDR3 has 13 amino acids. V shed 7 bases and J shed 5 bases, with 13 bases lying between them.